These 14 T cell receptor beta chains came from one sample sequenced in a study of identical twins. TCRdb itself ran the 5' RACE reads through MiXCR, one entry per CDR3 protein. The table records some 900,000 distinct CDR3 sequences, more than 9% of them present only once. The data also belong to a second study, concerning yellow fever vaccine responses in identical twins.

The specimen was PBMCs. Every receptor here comes from a woman between 18 and 29 years old in good health.

The table lists this clonotype with a few counts. V is TRBV20-1 and J is TRBJ1-1; possible D gene TRBD1, 6 bases. The CDR3 is made up of 18 amino acids. Germline V gene lookup returns CDR1 DFQATT and CDR2 SNEGSKA (reference sequence). The ends were cut back, 1 base at V and 0 bases at J, with 21 bases in the middle. The CDR3 DNA follows: TGCAGTGCTAGAGCTCTTGGAACAGGGACCCTTCTGAACACTGAAGCTTTCTTT. Residues: CSARALGTGTLLNTEAFF.

CDR3 amino acids: CASSSQGLGYTF. CDR3 sequence (DNA): TGTGCCAGCAGTTCACAGGGCCTTGGCTACACCTTC. The chain employs TRBV28 and TRBJ1-2; tentative D call: TRBD1 (6 bases). Trimming cost V 4 bases and J 7 bases, with 10 bases left between them. The CDR3 is made up of 12 amino acids. Germline values: CDR1 MDHEN, CDR2 SYDVKM.

This clonotype was recorded many times. The genes are TRBV28 and TRBJ2-5; the D call may be TRBD1 or TRBD2 (6 bases each). This CDR3 is built from 14 residues. In germline, CDR1 is MDHEN, CDR2 SYDVKM. V was trimmed by 5 bases and J by 5 bases, leaving 15 bases between them. This chain's CDR3 is CASSVLGGLETQYF. The CDR3 DNA follows: TGTGCCAGCAGTGTTCTGGGGGGCCTGGAGACCCAGTACTTC.

A few counts support this clonotype. The gene calls are TRBV9 and TRBJ2-1, with D perhaps being TRBD1 or TRBD2 (5 bases each). The germline V and J ends were trimmed by 0 bases and 2 bases, with 9 bases remaining between them. CDR1 is SGDLS and CDR2 is YYNGEE in the germline V gene. This CDR3 is built from 15 residues. CDR3: CASSVDGATYNEQFF. CDR3 nucleotide sequence: TGTGCCAGCAGCGTAGACGGGGCTACCTACAATGAGCAGTTCTTC.

The sample holds a few counts of this clonotype. The chain has TRBV15 and TRBJ2-5; 7 bases fit TRBD2. Germline lookup yields CDR1 LNHNV and CDR2 YYDKDF (reference sequence). V lost 8 bases and J lost 5; bases outside the gene matches: 2. The CDR3 is 11 amino acids. CDR3 bases: TGTGCCACCCGGGGGGTGGAGACCCAGTACTTC. Protein product: CATRGVETQYF.

This clonotype was seen only a few times. The rearrangement uses TRBV19 and TRBJ2-3, with 7 nucleotides matching TRBD1. The CDR3 runs to 13 residues. V lost 3 bases, J lost 11 bases, and 8 bases stayed unmatched. Germline V lookup: CDR1 LNHDA, CDR2 SQIVND (reference sequence). CDR3 sequence reads: CASSISSRDRQYF. The CDR3 DNA follows: TGTGCCAGTAGTATTTCGTCCCGGGACAGGCAGTATTTT.

V gene TRBV12-3 or TRBV12-4 combines with J gene TRBJ1-2, with TRBD1 as a possible D gene (6 bases). The CDR3 is 14 amino acids. The germline V and J ends were trimmed by 6 bases and 8 bases, with 19 bases remaining between them. CDR3 in amino acids: CASRVQGLPLGYTF. CDR3 coding DNA: TGTGCCAGCAGGGTACAGGGACTACCCCTGGGCTACACCTTC.

This clonotype was picked up a small number of times. DNA of the CDR3: TGCAGTGCTAGAGGACTAGCGGAGGGCCCCTACGAGCAGTACTTC. The encoded protein is CSARGLAEGPYEQYF. The chain combines TRBV20-1 with TRBJ2-7; 9 bases align to TRBD2. V gave up 1 base and J gave up 2 bases; unmatched junction bases: 6. Germline V gives CDR1 DFQATT, CDR2 SNEGSKA (reference sequence). The CDR3 is made up of 15 amino acids.

V gene TRBV2 combines with J gene TRBJ1-6, with 8 bases matching TRBD1. The V and J ends lost 4 bases and 8 bases, in that order; junction bases with no gene match: 7. CDR1 is SNHLY, CDR2 FYNNEI, per germline. The CDR3 has 15 residues. The CDR3 bases are TGTGCCAGCAGTGTTTCCGGACAGGGCGATTCACCCCTCCACTTT. Protein product: CASSVSGQGDSPLHF.

This clonotype was recorded a few times. This chain links TRBV7-9 with TRBJ2-5; 7 nucleotides agree with TRBD1. This CDR3 has 14 residues. V was pared by 6 bases and J by 1 base, with 5 bases of the junction left unmatched. Germline loops: CDR1 SEHNR, CDR2 FQNEAQ (reference sequence). This CDR3 reads CASRQTGPQETQYF. CDR3 nucleotides: TGTGCCAGCAGGCAGACAGGGCCCCAAGAGACCCAGTACTTC.

V is TRBV3-1 and J is TRBJ1-4, with D possibly TRBD1 on 5 matching bases. The V gene lost 3 bases and the J gene lost 0 bases, with 8 bases spanning the gap. The CDR3 totals 15 residues. Germline values: CDR1 LGHDT, CDR2 YNNKEL (reference sequence). Here the CDR3 DNA reads TGTGCCAGCAGCCACCGACAGCCAACTAATGAAAAACTGTTTTTT. This codes for CASSHRQPTNEKLFF.

This clonotype was observed a few times. The V gene is TRBV11-3, the J gene TRBJ2-1; D not certain. Looked up from germline, CDR1 is SGHNT and CDR2 is YENEEA. This CDR3 has 15 amino acids. Between the trimmed V and J ends, which lost 2 bases and 0 bases, there was a span of 8 bases. Here the CDR3 reads CASSLQANSYNEQFF. The DNA of the CDR3 is TGTGCCAGCAGCTTACAGGCCAACTCCTACAATGAGCAGTTCTTC.

In its sample, this clonotype was seen a few times. V and J are TRBV5-1 and TRBJ2-2; D unclear. V was cut by 0 bases and J by 4 bases, with 10 bases left in between. CDR1 SGHRS and CDR2 YFSETQ come from the germline V gene. This CDR3 has 15 amino acids. The CDR3 spells CASSLASSITGELFF. As DNA, the CDR3 is TGCGCCAGCAGCTTGGCGAGCTCGATCACCGGGGAGCTGTTTTTT. The full variable domain, rest sourced from reference TRBV5-1 and TRBJ2-2, is KAGVTQTPRYLIKTRGQQVTLSCSPISGHRSVSWYQQTPGQGLQFLFEYFSETQRNKGNFPGRFSGRQFSNSRSEMNVSTLELGDSALYLCASSLASSITGELFFGEGSRLTVL.

The chain uses TRBV5-6 and TRBJ1-1, with 12 bases matching TRBD1. The J segment lost 8 bases and the V segment lost 2 bases, leaving 4 bases of the junction unmatched. This CDR3 has 14 residues. Germline assignment: CDR1 SGHDT and CDR2 YYEEEE. This CDR3 is CASSFGTGGLEAFF. CDR3 in DNA: TGTGCCAGCAGCTTTGGGACAGGGGGCCTCGAAGCTTTCTTT.